The present T cell receptor beta chain was sequenced within a study of response to subunit inactivated influenza vaccine. TCRdb analysed the RT-PCR reads with MiXCR anew, one entry per CDR3 protein. Of about 650,000 distinct CDR3 sequences listed, about a sixth are singletons. Germline values: CDR1 SEHNR, CDR2 FQNEAQ (reference sequence). The CDR3 sequence is 13 residues long. The germline V and J ends were trimmed by 5 bases and 6 bases, with 10 bases remaining between them. Overall study findings and caveats: Every seasonal influenza vaccination brings in few new T cells, the authors suggested.

As regards this clonotype: Its antigen is as yet unknown.

The chain has TRBV7-9 and TRBJ2-2; D might be TRBD1 (5 bases). The TCR comes from a middle-aged man who received an inactivated influenza vaccine. This specimen consisted of PBMCs from blood, obtained less than 13 days after vaccination. CDR3 in amino acids: CASSGAVAGELFF. In DNA form, the CDR3 reads TGTGCCAGCAGCGGGGCGGTCGCCGGGGAGCTGTTTTTT.